This T cell receptor (beta chain) derives from a study of blood T cells in healthy people across ages. Combining a sample-barcoded 5' primer with a J-beta primer mix, a second PCR ran for roughly 7 to 12 cycles. TCRdb re-analysed the 5' RACE reads in MiXCR, keeping a single row per CDR3 protein. Among approximately 670,000 distinct CDR3 sequences listed, around two fifths were seen once. This clonotype showed up just once. CDR1 MGHDK and CDR2 SYGVNS come from the germline V gene. This CDR3 is 15 amino acids long. V was shortened by 1 base and J by 8 bases, with 17 bases between the two germline ends. The TCR was taken from a man of 80 years or more in good health. The chain couples TRBV25-1 to TRBJ1-2; D possibly corresponds to TRBD1 (5 bases). The sample was blood. Written as DNA, the CDR3 is TGTGCCAGCAGTGAATTAGAGGCCACAACAGGCGGCTACACCTTC. Amino acids: CASSELEATTGGYTF.